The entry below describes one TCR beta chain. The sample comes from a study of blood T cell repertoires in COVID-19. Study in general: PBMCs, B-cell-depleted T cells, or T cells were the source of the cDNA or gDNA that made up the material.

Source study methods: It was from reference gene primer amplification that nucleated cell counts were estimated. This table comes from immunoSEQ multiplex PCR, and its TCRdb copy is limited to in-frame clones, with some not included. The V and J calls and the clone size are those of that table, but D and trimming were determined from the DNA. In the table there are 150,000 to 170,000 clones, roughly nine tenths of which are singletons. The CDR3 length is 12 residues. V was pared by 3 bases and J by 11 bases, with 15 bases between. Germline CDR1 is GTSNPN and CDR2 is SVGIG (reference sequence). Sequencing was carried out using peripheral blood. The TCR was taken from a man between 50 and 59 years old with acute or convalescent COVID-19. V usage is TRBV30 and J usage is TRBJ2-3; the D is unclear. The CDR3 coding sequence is TGTGCCTGGAGGAAAACCGGGTTAAGGCAGTATTTT. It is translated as CAWRKTGLRQYF.